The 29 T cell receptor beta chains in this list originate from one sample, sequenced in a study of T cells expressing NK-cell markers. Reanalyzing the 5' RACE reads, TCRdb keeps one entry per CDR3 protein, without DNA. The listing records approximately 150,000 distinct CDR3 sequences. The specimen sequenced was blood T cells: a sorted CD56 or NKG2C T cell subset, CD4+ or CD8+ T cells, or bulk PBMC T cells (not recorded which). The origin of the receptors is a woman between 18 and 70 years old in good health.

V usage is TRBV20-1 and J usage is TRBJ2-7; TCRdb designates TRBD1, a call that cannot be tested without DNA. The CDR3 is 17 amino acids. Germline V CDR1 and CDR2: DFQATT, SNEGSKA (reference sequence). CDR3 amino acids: CSARDPAGGRGTYEQYF.

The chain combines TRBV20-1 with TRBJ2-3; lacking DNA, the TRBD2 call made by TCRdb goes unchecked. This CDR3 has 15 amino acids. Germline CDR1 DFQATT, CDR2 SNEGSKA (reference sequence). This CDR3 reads CSAFKAGGITDTQYF.

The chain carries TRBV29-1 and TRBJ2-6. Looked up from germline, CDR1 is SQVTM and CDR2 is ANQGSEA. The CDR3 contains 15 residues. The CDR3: CSVDDRNSGANVLTF.

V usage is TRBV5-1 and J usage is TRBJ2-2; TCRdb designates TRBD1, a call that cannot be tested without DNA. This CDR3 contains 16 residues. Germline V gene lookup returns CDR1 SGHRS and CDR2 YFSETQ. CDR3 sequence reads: CASSFGQPTNTGELFF.

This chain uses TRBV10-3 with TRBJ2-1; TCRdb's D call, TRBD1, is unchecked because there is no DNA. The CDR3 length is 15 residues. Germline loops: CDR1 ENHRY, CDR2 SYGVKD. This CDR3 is CAITVGQGVYNEQFF.

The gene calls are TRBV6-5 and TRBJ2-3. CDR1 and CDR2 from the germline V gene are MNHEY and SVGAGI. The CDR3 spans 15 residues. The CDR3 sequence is CASSYRQTSTDTQYF.

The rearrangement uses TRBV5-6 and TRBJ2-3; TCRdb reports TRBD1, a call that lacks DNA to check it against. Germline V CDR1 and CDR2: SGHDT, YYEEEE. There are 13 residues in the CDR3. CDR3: CASSRQGGDTQYF.

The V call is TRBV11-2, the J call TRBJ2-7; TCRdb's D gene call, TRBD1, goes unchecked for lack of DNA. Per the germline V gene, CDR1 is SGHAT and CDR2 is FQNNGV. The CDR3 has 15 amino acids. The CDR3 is CASSLNRGLGYEQYF.

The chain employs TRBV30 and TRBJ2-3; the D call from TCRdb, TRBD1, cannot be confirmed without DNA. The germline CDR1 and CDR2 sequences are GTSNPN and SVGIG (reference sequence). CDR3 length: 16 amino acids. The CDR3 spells CAWSYRRQTSTDTQYF.

The CDR3 spells CASSHATGKGEETQYF. J is TRBJ2-5 and V is TRBV3-1; no DNA is available, so the TRBD1 call from TCRdb remains unchecked. CDR1 LGHDT and CDR2 YNNKEL come from the germline V gene (reference sequence). CDR3 size: 16 residues.

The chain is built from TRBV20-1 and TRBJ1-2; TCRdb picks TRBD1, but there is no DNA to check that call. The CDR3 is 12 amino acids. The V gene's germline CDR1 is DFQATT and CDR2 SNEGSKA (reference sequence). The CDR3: CSATLTGKGYTF.

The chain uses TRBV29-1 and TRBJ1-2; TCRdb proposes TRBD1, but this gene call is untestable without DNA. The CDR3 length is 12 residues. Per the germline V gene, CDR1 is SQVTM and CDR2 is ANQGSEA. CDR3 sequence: CSAGQAVYGYTF. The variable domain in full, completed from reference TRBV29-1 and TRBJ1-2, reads SAVISQKPSRDICQRGTSLTIQCQVDSQVTMMFWYRQQPGQSLTLIATANQGSEATYESGFVIDKFPISRPNLTFSTLTVSNMSPEDSSIYLCSAGQAVYGYTFGSGTRLTVV.

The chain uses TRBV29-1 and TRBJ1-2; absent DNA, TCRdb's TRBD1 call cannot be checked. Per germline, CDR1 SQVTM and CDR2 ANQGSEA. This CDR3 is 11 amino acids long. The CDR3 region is CSVYTEGGYTF.

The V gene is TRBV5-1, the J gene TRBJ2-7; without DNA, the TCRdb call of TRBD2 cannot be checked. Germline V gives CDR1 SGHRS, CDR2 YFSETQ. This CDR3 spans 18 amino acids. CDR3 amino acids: CASSAATGLAGLTYEQYF. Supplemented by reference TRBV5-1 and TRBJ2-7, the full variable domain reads KAGVTQTPRYLIKTRGQQVTLSCSPISGHRSVSWYQQTPGQGLQFLFEYFSETQRNKGNFPGRFSGRQFSNSRSEMNVSTLELGDSALYLCASSAATGLAGLTYEQYFGPGTRLTVT.

CDR3 region: CSAPETGRTYNEQFF. J is TRBJ2-1 and V is TRBV20-1; as DNA is missing, the TRBD1 call by TCRdb cannot be tested. The CDR3 is made up of 15 amino acids. CDR1 and CDR2 from the germline V gene are DFQATT and SNEGSKA (reference sequence).

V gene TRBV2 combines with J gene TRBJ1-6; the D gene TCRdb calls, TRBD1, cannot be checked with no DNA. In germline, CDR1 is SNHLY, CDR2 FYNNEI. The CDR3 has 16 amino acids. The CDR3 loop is CASRFGTKSYNSPLHF.

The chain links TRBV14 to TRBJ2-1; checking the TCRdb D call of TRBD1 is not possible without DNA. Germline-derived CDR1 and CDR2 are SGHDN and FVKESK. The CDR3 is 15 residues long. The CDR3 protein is CASSLTRGNRNEQFF.

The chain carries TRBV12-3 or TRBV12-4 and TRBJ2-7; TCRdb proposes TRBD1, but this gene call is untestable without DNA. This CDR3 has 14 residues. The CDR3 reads CASSLAGVGAEQYF.

The CDR3 loop is CASSPTGGEGETQYF. The chain employs TRBV12-3 or TRBV12-4 and TRBJ2-5; with no DNA, the TCRdb D assignment of TRBD2 cannot be verified. The CDR3 is made up of 15 amino acids.

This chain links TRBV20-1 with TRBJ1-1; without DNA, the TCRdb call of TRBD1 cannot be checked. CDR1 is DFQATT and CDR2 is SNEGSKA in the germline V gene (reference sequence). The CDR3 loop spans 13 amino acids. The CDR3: CSAKRGQGAEAFF.

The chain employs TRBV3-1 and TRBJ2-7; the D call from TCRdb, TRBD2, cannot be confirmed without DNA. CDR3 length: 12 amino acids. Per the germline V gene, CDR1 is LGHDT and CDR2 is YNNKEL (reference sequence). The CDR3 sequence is CASSYSVYEQYF.

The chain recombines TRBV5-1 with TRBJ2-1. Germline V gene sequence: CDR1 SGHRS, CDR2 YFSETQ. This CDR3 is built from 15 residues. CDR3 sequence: CASSLTLVGTDEQFF.

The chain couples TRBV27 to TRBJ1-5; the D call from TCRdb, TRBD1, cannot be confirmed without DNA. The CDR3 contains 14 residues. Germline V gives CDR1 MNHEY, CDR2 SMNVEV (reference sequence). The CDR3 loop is CASSLTTNQGTQHF.

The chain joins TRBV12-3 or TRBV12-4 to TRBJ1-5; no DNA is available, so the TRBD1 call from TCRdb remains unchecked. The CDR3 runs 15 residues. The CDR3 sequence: CASSRGQGDYQPQHF.

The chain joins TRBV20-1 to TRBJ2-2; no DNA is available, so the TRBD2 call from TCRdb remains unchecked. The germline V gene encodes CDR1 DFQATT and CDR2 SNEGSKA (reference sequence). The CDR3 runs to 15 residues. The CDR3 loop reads CSAPRRGGRGGELFF.

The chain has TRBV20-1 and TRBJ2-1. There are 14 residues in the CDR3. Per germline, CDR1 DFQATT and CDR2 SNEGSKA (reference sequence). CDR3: CSAHSYSSYNEQFF.

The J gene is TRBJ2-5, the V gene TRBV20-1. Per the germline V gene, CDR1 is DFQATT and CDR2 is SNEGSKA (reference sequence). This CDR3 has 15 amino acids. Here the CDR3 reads CSAREVLKGTETQYF.

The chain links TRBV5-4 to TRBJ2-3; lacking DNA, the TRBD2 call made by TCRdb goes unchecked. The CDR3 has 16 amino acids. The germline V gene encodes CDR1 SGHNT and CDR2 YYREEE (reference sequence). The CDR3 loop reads CASSLLAGGSTDTQYF.

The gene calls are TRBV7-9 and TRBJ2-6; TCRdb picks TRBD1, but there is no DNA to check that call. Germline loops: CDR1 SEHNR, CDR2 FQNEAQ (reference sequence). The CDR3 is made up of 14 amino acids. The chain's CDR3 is CASRGDSGANVLTF. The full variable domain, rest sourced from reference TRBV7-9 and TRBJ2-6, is DTGVSQNPRHKITKRGQNVTFRCDPISEHNRLYWYRQTLGQGPEFLTYFQNEAQLEKSRLLSDRFSAERPKGSFSTLEIQRTEQGDSAMYLCASRGDSGANVLTFGAGSRLTVL.